The TCR beta chain described here comes from a study of vaccination effects on CD4 cells after COVID-19. Looking at the study overall: Antigen-specific CD4+ T cells were first expanded with viral peptide pools by the ViraFEST assay and only then sequenced. All participants had two doses of either the BNT162b2 or mRNA-1273 vaccine. Points from the study as a whole: There was marked clonal contraction among infection- and vaccine-induced clones late after vaccination.

Data came from immunoSEQ multiplex PCR; TCRdb stores just in-frame clones and leaves some out. The data show around 30,000 clones, with 70% seen just once and 3.5% to 4% held by the top ten. V lost 4 bases and J 3 bases, leaving 10 bases between the germline ends. Germline CDR1 and CDR2: SGHTA and FQGNSA. The CDR3 length is 13 residues. Following an approximately 11-day culture, CD4+ T cells were purified. Half-medium replacement with IL-2 medium occurred on days 3 and 7. A word on this clone: Antigen unknown.

This chain uses TRBV7-2 with TRBJ2-7, with D perhaps TRBD2 (6 bases). The clonotype was recovered from a human donor who received a COVID-19 vaccine. The sequencing here drew on CD4+ T cells from PBMCs cultured without peptide, taken before COVID-19 vaccination. The CDR3 loop is CASSSYGGYEQYF. The CDR3 DNA is TGTGCCAGCAGCTCCTACGGGGGCTACGAGCAGTACTTC.